One and the same sample provided the 4 T cell receptor beta chains below, sequenced in a study of blood T cell repertoires in COVID-19 (dated by TCRdb to 2018 to 2020). Libraries came from the immunoSEQ multiplex PCR assay. Entries here come from immuneACCESS through TCRdb and include only in-frame sequences with V and J called. Some clones fail to appear in such tables; in the studies checked, an unresolved V gene covers under half of the shortfall, and the cause of the remainder is unknown. Counted in this sample were about 230,000 clones; about nine tenths of them appeared once. The ten largest make up around 16% of the sample. The sample taken for sequencing was PBMCs or T cells enriched from blood (not recorded which). These receptors were collected from a man younger than 35 who had recovered from COVID-19.

The V gene is TRBV6-1, the J gene TRBJ2-1; 12 bases match TRBD2. The V gene end was trimmed by 1 base and the J gene end by 9 bases; junction bases not matched to a gene: 10. Germline values: CDR1 MNHNS, CDR2 SASEGT. The CDR3 is made up of 17 amino acids. This chain's CDR3 is CASSEVVSSGGASEQFF. The CDR3 DNA reads as TGTGCCAGCAGTGAAGTGGTTTCTAGCGGGGGGGCCAGTGAGCAGTTCTTC.

V usage is TRBV30 and J usage is TRBJ1-6; TRBD1 might be the D (6 bases). This CDR3 comprises 16 residues. With 7 bases removed from V and 0 bases from J, the gap between germline ends came to 16 bases. CDR1 is GTSNPN, CDR2 SVGIG, per germline (reference sequence). The CDR3 DNA reads as TGTGCCTACGGGGGGCAGGCCAGCTCCTATAATTCACCCCTCCACTTT. Protein: CAYGGQASSYNSPLHF. The complete variable domain, with remaining parts taken from reference TRBV30 and TRBJ1-6, reads SQTIHQWPATLVQPVGSPLSLECTVEGTSNPNLYWYRQAAGRGLQLLFYSVGIGQISSEVPQNLSASRPQDRQFILSSKKLLLSDSGFYLCAYGGQASSYNSPLHFGNGTRLTVT.

This clone appeared once. The rearrangement joins TRBV7-9 to TRBJ2-1; D unresolved. V dropped 2 bases and J dropped 7 bases, with 15 bases sitting between them. There are 15 residues in the CDR3. Germline V lookup: CDR1 SEHNR, CDR2 FQNEAQ (reference sequence). The CDR3 protein is CASSLPSRPANEQFF. CDR3 sequence (DNA): TGTGCCAGCAGCTTACCCTCTAGACCAGCAAATGAGCAGTTCTTC.

The chain couples TRBV27 to TRBJ1-2, with 12 bases identical to TRBD1. With 3 bases clipped from V and 8 bases from J, the junction kept 13 bases outside the gene matches. This CDR3 region has 17 residues. The V gene's germline CDR1 is MNHEY and CDR2 SMNVEV (reference sequence). The CDR3 reads CASSFLRDRGPLEGYTF. As DNA, the CDR3 is TGTGCCAGCAGTTTCCTACGGGACAGGGGGCCCCTCGAAGGCTACACCTTC.